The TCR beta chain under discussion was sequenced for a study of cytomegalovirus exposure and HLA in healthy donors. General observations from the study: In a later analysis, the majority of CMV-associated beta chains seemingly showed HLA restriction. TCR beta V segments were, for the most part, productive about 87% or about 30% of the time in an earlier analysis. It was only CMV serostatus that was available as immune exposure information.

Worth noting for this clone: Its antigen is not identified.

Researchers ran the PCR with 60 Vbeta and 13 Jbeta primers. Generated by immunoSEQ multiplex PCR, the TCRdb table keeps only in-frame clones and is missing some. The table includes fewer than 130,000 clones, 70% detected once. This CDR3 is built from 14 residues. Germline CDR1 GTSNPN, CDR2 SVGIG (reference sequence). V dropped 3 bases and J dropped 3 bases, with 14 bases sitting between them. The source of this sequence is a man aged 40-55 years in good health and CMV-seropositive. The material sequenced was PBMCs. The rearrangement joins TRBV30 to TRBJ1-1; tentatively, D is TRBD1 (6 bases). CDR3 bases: TGTGCCTGGAGATTAGGGGGGGGGTACACTGAAGCTTTCTTT. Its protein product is CAWRLGGGYTEAFF.